This is a list of T cell receptor beta chains from one sample in a study of Ad26.COV2.S vaccination and SARS-CoV-2 variants. Profiled with immunoSEQ multiplex PCR; TCRdb holds only in-frame clones, not every one. This table has under 400,000 clones, 80% to 90% appearing once. The sample in question was peripheral blood, obtained in a trial of Ad26.COV2.S vaccine versus placebo. These receptors all come from a person aged 18-60 years who received the Ad26.COV2.S COVID-19 vaccine or a placebo. Both conserved end residues are part of each CDR3. Fields, in order: clone size, J gene, V gene, D gene, CDR3 protein, CDR3 DNA. D genes are given only for firm matches. Clone size is not always given. Where it is, it says once, few, many or a class for expanded clones.

>.|TRBJ1-5|TRBV19|.
CASSIGPGSNQPQHF
TGTGCCAGTAGTATAGGACCTGGAAGCAATCAGCCCCAGCATTTT
>.|TRBJ1-2|TRBV9|.
CASSVPKGFGPNYGYTF
TGTGCCAGCAGCGTACCCAAGGGCTTTGGCCCTAACTATGGCTACACCTTC
>.|TRBJ2-7|TRBV3-1/TRBV3-2|TRBD2
CASSPGAGVAGTTYEQYF
TGTGCCAGCAGCCCGGGGGCGGGGGTAGCGGGGACAACCTACGAGCAGTACTTC
>.|TRBJ2-1|TRBV30|.
CAWDHIGGNSYNEQFF
TGTGCCTGGGACCACATTGGGGGAAACTCCTACAATGAGCAGTTCTTC
>few|TRBJ1-5|TRBV6-5|.
CASTNADIRNQPQHF
TGTGCCAGCACCAACGCGGACATTCGCAATCAGCCCCAGCATTTT
>.|TRBJ1-1|TRBV6-5|.
CASSYFSRMNTEAFF
TGTGCCAGCAGTTACTTTTCCAGGATGAACACTGAAGCTTTCTTT
>.|TRBJ2-1|TRBV5-1|TRBD2
CASSLEISGGYNEQFF
TGCGCCAGCAGCTTGGAGATTAGCGGGGGCTACAATGAGCAGTTCTTC
>.|TRBJ1-1|TRBV9|.
CASNDGPTEALNTEAFF
TGTGCCAGCAACGATGGGCCTACTGAAGCCTTGAACACTGAAGCTTTCTTT
>once|TRBJ2-7|TRBV30|.
CAWSETYEQYF
TGTGCCTGGAGTGAGACCTACGAGCAGTACTTC
>.|TRBJ2-1|TRBV7-6|.
CASSLGGDDEQFF
TGTGCCAGCAGCTTAGGGGGGGACGATGAGCAGTTCTTC
>.|TRBJ2-6|TRBV30|TRBD1
CAWTRGPGANVLTF
TGTGCCTGGACAAGGGGGCCCGGGGCCAACGTCCTGACTTTC
>.|TRBJ2-7|TRBV6-5|.
CASSYSYGEQYF
TGTGCCAGCAGTTACTCCTACGGGGAGCAGTACTTC
>.|TRBJ1-1|TRBV3-1/TRBV3-2|.
CASSQDGGTVLTAFF
TGTGCCAGCAGCCAAGATGGGGGGACGGTATTAACAGCTTTCTTT
>.|TRBJ1-5|TRBV5-1|.
CASSLDGNNQPQHF
TGCGCCAGCAGCTTGGACGGAAACAATCAGCCCCAGCATTTT
>few|TRBJ2-7|TRBV2|TRBD2
CASRRASGGTSYEQYF
TGTGCCAGCCGGAGGGCTAGCGGGGGGACTTCCTACGAGCAGTACTTC
>.|TRBJ2-5|TRBV7-9|TRBD2
CASSPVLRLAGVETQYF
TGTGCCAGCAGCCCAGTTCTTCGGCTAGCGGGGGTTGAGACCCAGTACTTC
>.|TRBJ2-4|TRBV19|TRBD2
CASSIVAGGDNIQYF
TGTGCCAGTAGTATCGTAGCGGGGGGAGACAACATTCAGTACTTC
>.|TRBJ2-6|TRBV12-5|.
CASGLPPGPGANVLTF
TGTGCTAGTGGTTTGCCCCCGGGGCCTGGGGCCAACGTCCTGACTTTC
>few|TRBJ1-1|TRBV21-1|.
CASSSGATGERTEAFF
TGTGCCAGCAGCTCCGGGGCGACAGGGGAGAGAACTGAAGCTTTCTTT
>.|TRBJ2-7|TRBV5-1|.
CASSLEPQQGSYEQYF
TGCGCCAGCAGCCTGGAGCCCCAACAGGGTTCCTACGAGCAGTACTTC
>.|TRBJ1-1|TRBV12-5|.
CASGLYMNTEAFF
TGTGCTAGTGGTTTGTACATGAACACTGAAGCTTTCTTT
>.|TRBJ2-7|TRBV3-1/TRBV3-2|TRBD2
CASGLAGGEQYF
TGTGCCAGCGGTTTGGCGGGGGGGGAGCAGTACTTC
>.|TRBJ2-6|TRBV5-6|.
CASSLFPGSGANVLTF
TGTGCCAGCAGCCTTTTCCCGGGCTCTGGGGCCAACGTCCTGACTTTC
>.|TRBJ1-2|TRBV27|.
CASSARLGGQNYGYTF
TGTGCCAGCAGTGCTCGCTTGGGGGGTCAGAACTATGGCTACACCTTC
>.|TRBJ1-5|TRBV4-2|.
CASSQGLGVSNQPQHF
TGTGCCAGCAGCCAAGGGTTGGGGGTTAGCAATCAGCCCCAGCATTTT
>once|TRBJ2-5|TRBV7-2|TRBD2
CASSINSGGALETQYF
TGTGCCAGCAGCATAAATAGCGGGGGGGCCCTTGAGACCCAGTACTTC
>.|TRBJ1-1|TRBV18|TRBD1
CASSPKTGVGEAFF
TGTGCCAGCTCACCCAAAACAGGGGTAGGTGAAGCTTTCTTT
>.|TRBJ1-1|TRBV4-2|.
CASSQEDPGNTEAFF
TGTGCCAGCAGCCAAGAGGACCCGGGGAACACTGAAGCTTTCTTT
>.|TRBJ2-2|TRBV27|.
CASSSWAAGELFF
TGTGCCAGCAGCTCATGGGCGGCCGGGGAGCTGTTTTTT
>once|TRBJ2-2|TRBV9|.
CASSVTDTGELFF
TGTGCCAGCAGCGTGACGGACACCGGGGAGCTGTTTTTT
>.|TRBJ1-4|TRBV5-1|.
CASSLQGSSTNEKLFF
TGCGCCAGCAGTCTGCAGGGGAGTTCAACTAATGAAAAACTGTTTTTT
>.|TRBJ1-2|TRBV18|.
CASSHENTRGSYGYTF
TGTGCCAGCTCGCACGAGAACACTCGAGGGAGCTATGGCTACACCTTC
>.|TRBJ2-7|TRBV6-1|.
CASSDIGLSSYEQYF
TGTGCCAGCAGTGATATAGGGTTGAGTTCCTACGAGCAGTACTTC